The present T cell receptor (beta chain) was sequenced within a study of blood T cell repertoires in COVID-19. TCRdb's table, derived via immunoSEQ multiplex PCR, lists solely in-frame clones and lacks some. This table holds about 120,000 clones, over 60% found once. The CDR3 is 13 amino acids. V was pared by 4 bases and J by 5 bases, with 12 bases between. Germline V CDR1 and CDR2: SGHRS, YFSETQ. The specimen was peripheral blood. The chain links TRBV5-1 to TRBJ1-1; weak D call: TRBD1 (5 bases). This clonotype originated in a human donor in a cohort sampled during active COVID-19. CDR3 in amino acids: CASSAGGRTEAFF. DNA of the CDR3: TGCGCCAGCAGCGCGGGGGGAAGGACTGAAGCTTTCTTT.